This T cell receptor (beta chain) was obtained from a study of regulatory T cells in long-lasting Graves disease (dated by TCRdb to the early 2020s). With respect to the entire study: Newly diagnosed Graves' disease patients had taken antithyroid drugs for less than 3 months. Peripheral blood TCR sequencing and RNA sequencing compared persistent Graves' disease patients with newly diagnosed Graves' disease patients. The study was registered as a clinical trial and conducted in China. A total of roughly 33 samples underwent TCR sequencing: around 13 from persistent and roughly 20 from newly diagnosed Graves' disease patients.

Findings and caveats that apply to the study as a whole: Peripheral blood alone was examined, since thyroid tissue, which constituted the primary lesion, could not be accessed. Persistent Graves' disease patients showed lower TCR Shannon entropy and fewer highly expanded clones than newly diagnosed patients, suggesting clonal expansion. Preferential use of TRBV28, TRBJ1-2 and TRBJ2-5 was observed in persistent disease, whereas TRBV20-1 and TRBJ2-1 were favored in newly diagnosed disease. The authors noted that the small sample size was a limitation that may lower accuracy. Persistent patients shared more public clonotypes among themselves (roughly 2,700) than newly diagnosed patients did (more than 850). Sequencing and analysis were limited to the TCR beta chain.

The CDR3 runs 13 residues from the cysteine to the phenylalanine. Here the CDR3 DNA is all that survives: 39 bases in frame from base 1. From a lookup of the germline V gene (reference sequence), CDR1 and CDR2 are SEHNR and FQNEAQ. V sheds 4 bases and J sheds 2 bases, leaving 8 bases between their ends. The library was produced with multiplex PCR. The instrument given in TCRdb is Illumina HiSeq 4000. To build TCR beta libraries, CDR3 regions were amplified by Arm-PCR using iRepertoire HTBI primers. PCR products were gel purified before sequencing. The authors' analysis ran thus. Across samples, 60 to 80 TRBV and 14 TRBJ segments were identified and used for gene usage analysis of CDR3 amino acid clonotypes. Filtered high-quality paired reads were merged into contigs using COPE and FqMerger. Contigs were aligned with BLAST to IMGT TRBV, TRBD and TRBJ reference genes, and CDR3 was defined per IMGT. Any clonotype with a frequency above 0.1% was classified as a highly expanded clone. Shannon entropy served as the measure of repertoire diversity, while the Gini coefficient captured V-J evenness. Public clonotypes were defined as clonotypes shared by more than one individual. The public reads were reprocessed in TCRdb via fastp at Q25 and MiXCR, keeping in-frame beta chains. Entries are consolidated by CDR3 protein sequence, retaining the most common genes and DNA. The V and J calls and clone size come from TCRdb's table, not from the authors' own analysis. For this sample the table gives hundreds of thousands of distinct CDR3 sequences, of which 15% to 19% were detected only once. Jointly, the top ten make up 22% of the sample.

In the paper's terms, the time point label means: newly diagnosed GD, antithyroid drugs for less than 3 months. For both TCR sequencing and RNA sequencing, RNA was extracted from PBMCs in TRIzol. Graves' disease was diagnosed according to American Thyroid Association guidelines. Recruitment of patients was carried out at an endocrinology department in Xi'an, China. Each patient gave approximately 8.8 milliliters of peripheral blood, collected in an EDTA anticoagulant tube. Ficoll Paque Plus density gradient separation was used to isolate PBMCs, and no additional T cell sorting was done. RNA quality was checked with an Agilent 2100 Bioanalyzer and agarose gel, and concentration with a NanoDrop 2000. This clonotype showed up many times. Which antigen it targets is not known. No clone much larger than this one lies a single base away; base qualities are absent.

The sequence is built from TRBV7-9 and TRBJ2-5, with the D gene tentatively TRBD1 or TRBD2, based on 6 matching bases in each. The input for sequencing was peripheral blood mononuclear cells (PBMCs), taken at new diagnosis, from a patient treated with antithyroid drugs. The receptor's source is a female donor with Graves disease. The DNA sequence is as follows: TGTGCCAGCAGCTGGAGGGGGCAAGAGACCCAGTACTTC. Translated, this gives CASSWRGQETQYF.